Following are 29 T cell receptor beta chains from one sample sequenced in a study of T cells in Graves' hyperthyroidism and ophthalmopathy. Amplification targeted TCR beta CDR3 regions from RNA transcripts. Using the HTBI primer set, a first-round RT-PCR was run on the TCR CDR3. One entry per CDR3 protein, called by TCRdb with MiXCR from the multiplex PCR reads. The data contain hundreds of thousands of distinct CDR3 sequences, 16% of them singletons. Sequenced sample: blood. The receptors were gathered from a woman aged 25 to 39 with Graves' hyperthyroidism.

This clonotype was counted at least ten times. V gene TRBV7-3 combines with J gene TRBJ2-5; 10 bases are shared with TRBD1. Germline V gives CDR1 SGHTA, CDR2 FQGTGA. V was pared by 4 bases and J by 4 bases, with 3 bases of the junction left unmatched. The CDR3 has 14 amino acids. CDR3 region: CASSWTGGRETQYF. The CDR3 nucleotides read TGTGCCAGCAGCTGGACAGGGGGTCGAGAGACCCAGTACTTC.

This clonotype appeared many times. The genes are TRBV29-1 and TRBJ2-1; 13 bases line up with TRBD2. With V trimmed by 6 bases and J by 8 bases, 10 bases remained unmatched. CDR1 and CDR2 (germline): SQVTM, ANQGSEA. The CDR3 loop spans 15 amino acids. The CDR3 region has the DNA TGCAGCGTGAGGACTAGCGGGAGTTTTGGGCATGAGCAGTTCTTC. Translating gives CSVRTSGSFGHEQFF.

The chain joins TRBV9 to TRBJ2-7; D may correspond to TRBD1 or TRBD2 (5 bases each). Per the germline V gene, CDR1 is SGDLS and CDR2 is YYNGEE. V was shortened by 0 bases and J by 6 bases, with 19 bases between the two germline ends. The CDR3 contains 16 residues. The CDR3 here is CASSVATTGHSSEQYF. In DNA, the CDR3 is TGTGCCAGCAGCGTAGCTACGACGGGGCATTCAAGCGAGCAGTACTTC.

With respect to this clonotype: Since a much larger clone is just one base distant, this may be a read error. The chain recombines TRBV15 with TRBJ1-1; D might be TRBD1 (6 bases). This CDR3 region has 14 residues. The ends were cut back, 1 base at V and 11 bases at J, with 17 bases in the middle. Germline-derived CDR1 and CDR2 are LNHNV and YYDKDF (reference sequence). In DNA, the CDR3 is TGTGCCACCAGCAGAGGGACAGTGGCTATGAGGGCTTTCTTT. Its protein is CATSRGTVAMRAFF.

V and J are TRBV4-1 and TRBJ1-1, with 7 bases matching TRBD1. Germline loops: CDR1 MGHRA, CDR2 YSYEKL. V shed 2 bases and J 1 base; nucleotides not matched to a gene: 7. The CDR3 consists of 16 residues. Here the CDR3 DNA reads TGCGCCAGCAGCCAAACCGGACAGGCCTCGAACACTGAAGCTTTCTTT. It encodes CASSQTGQASNTEAFF.

The chain uses TRBV6-5 and TRBJ1-5; possible D gene TRBD1, 6 bases. CDR3 size: 13 residues. Germline V CDR1 and CDR2: MNHEY, SVGAGI. Trimming left V 5 bases short and J 4 bases short, with 9 bases between. The CDR3 nucleotides are TGTGCCAGCAGTGGACAGACGAATCAGCCCCAGCATTTT. Protein sequence: CASSGQTNQPQHF.

This clonotype was counted between two and nine times. The chain recombines TRBV9 with TRBJ1-6; D call uncertain. The V and J ends lost 4 bases and 5 bases respectively, with 10 bases between them. Germline V gene data show CDR1 as SGDLS and CDR2 as YYNGEE. CDR3 length: 14 residues. CDR3 region: CASSPHQDNSPLHF. Here the CDR3 DNA reads TGTGCCAGCAGCCCCCACCAAGATAATTCACCCCTCCACTTT. The full variable domain, completed using reference TRBV9 and TRBJ1-6, is DSGVTQTPKHLITATGQRVTLRCSPRSGDLSVYWYQQSLDQGLQFLIQYYNGEERAKGNILERFSAQQFPDLHSELNLSSLELGDSALYFCASSPHQDNSPLHFGNGTRLTVT.

This clonotype has ten or more counts. The rearrangement links TRBV20-1 to TRBJ2-5; 8 positions agree with TRBD2. V was clipped by 6 bases and J by 3 bases; unmatched bases: 9. Looked up from germline, CDR1 is DFQATT and CDR2 is SNEGSKA (reference sequence). This CDR3 comprises 14 residues. DNA for the CDR3: TGCAGTGCCGTTCGGGGGGGGAACGAAGAGACCCAGTACTTC. This sequence encodes CSAVRGGNEETQYF.

This clonotype was seen only a few times. The CDR3 reads CASSLVGTGNTYEQYF. CDR3 nucleotide sequence: TGCGCCAGCAGCTTGGTTGGGACAGGGAATACCTACGAGCAGTACTTC. The rearrangement links TRBV5-1 to TRBJ2-7; TRBD1 agrees at 9 bases. There are 16 residues in the CDR3. Germline V gene data show CDR1 as SGHRS and CDR2 as YFSETQ. Trimming cost V 0 bases and J 2 bases; bases outside gene matches: 6.

This clonotype has ten or more counts. The chain employs TRBV24-1 and TRBJ2-5; weak D call: TRBD2 (5 bases). CDR3 length: 16 residues. The germline V and J ends were trimmed by 5 bases and 1 base, with 16 bases remaining between them. Germline CDR1 and CDR2: KGHDR and SFDVKD. Here the CDR3 reads CATSGSREWGQETQYF. The CDR3 region has the DNA TGTGCCACCAGTGGGTCTCGGGAATGGGGCCAAGAGACCCAGTACTTC.

This sequence joins TRBV20-1 and TRBJ2-7; the D gene is possibly TRBD1 (5 bases). CDR1 is DFQATT, CDR2 SNEGSKA, per germline (reference sequence). This CDR3 region has 14 residues. The V and J ends lost 0 bases and 3 bases respectively, with 12 bases between them. The CDR3 DNA is TGCAGTGCTAGAGATCCCACAGGAAGCTACGAGCAGTACTTC. Encoded protein: CSARDPTGSYEQYF.

This clonotype was picked up a small number of times. The chain has TRBV11-3 and TRBJ2-5; D not resolved. V was clipped by 1 base and J by 3 bases, with 15 bases between them. This CDR3 has 16 residues. Germline V gene data show CDR1 as SGHNT and CDR2 as YENEEA. The CDR3 sequence: CASSLGPWAREETQYF. CDR3 nucleotide sequence: TGTGCCAGCAGCTTAGGACCCTGGGCCCGAGAAGAGACCCAGTACTTC.

The CDR3 nucleotides are TGTGCCAGCAGCCCCGACAGGGGATCCGGAAACACCATATATTTT. Its protein is CASSPDRGSGNTIYF. The chain joins TRBV6-1 to TRBJ1-3, with TRBD1 identical over 8 bases. J gave up 4 bases and V 6 bases, and 8 bases lay outside the gene matches. The germline V gene has CDR1 MNHNS and CDR2 SASEGT. This CDR3 has 15 residues.

There are many counts of this clonotype. V and J are TRBV2 and TRBJ2-7, with unresolved D. Per the germline V gene, CDR1 is SNHLY and CDR2 is FYNNEI. V was cut by 2 bases and J by 2 bases, with 13 bases left in between. The CDR3 sequence is 15 residues long. The CDR3 loop reads CASSETTGPTYEQYF. The CDR3 DNA is TGTGCCAGCAGTGAAACCACCGGGCCGACCTACGAGCAGTACTTC. Supplemented by reference TRBV2 and TRBJ2-7, the full variable domain reads EPEVTQTPSHQVTQMGQEVILRCVPISNHLYFYWYRQILGQKVEFLVSFYNNEISEKSEIFDDQFSVERPDGSNFTLKIRSTKLEDSAMYFCASSETTGPTYEQYFGPGTRLTVT.

This clonotype was counted a few times. This chain links TRBV7-9 with TRBJ2-7; possible D gene TRBD1, 5 bases. Trimming took off 0 bases at V and 6 bases at J, with 18 bases between the two ends. CDR1 and CDR2 from the germline V gene are SEHNR and FQNEAQ (reference sequence). This CDR3 is built from 16 residues. CDR3 sequence (DNA): TGTGCCAGCAGCTTAGCGTATTTACCCGACAGTTCCGAGCAGTACTTC. Its translation: CASSLAYLPDSSEQYF.

The chain is built from TRBV5-1 and TRBJ2-1, with 13 nucleotides matching TRBD2. This CDR3 comprises 16 residues. J gave up 8 bases and V 4 bases, and 9 bases lay outside the gene matches. CDR1 is SGHRS and CDR2 is YFSETQ in the germline V gene. The CDR3 coding sequence is TGCGCCAGCAGCCCCTGGACTAGCGGGAGCTCAGATGAGCAGTTCTTC. Translated, it gives CASSPWTSGSSDEQFF.

This clonotype was detected ten times or more. The chain carries TRBV5-1 and TRBJ2-1, with TRBD2 identical over 11 bases. The junction had 14 bases not matched to a gene; V was cut back by 0 bases and J by 9 bases. There are 18 residues in the CDR3. Germline V gene sequence: CDR1 SGHRS, CDR2 YFSETQ. CDR3 sequence: CASSLDPYSGRAVGEQFF. The CDR3 nucleotides are TGCGCCAGCAGCTTGGACCCCTATAGCGGGAGGGCGGTGGGTGAGCAGTTCTTC.

This clonotype was seen repeatedly, ten times or more. The chain combines TRBV29-1 with TRBJ2-5; TRBD1 agrees at 9 bases. The CDR3 runs 17 residues. Germline V gives CDR1 SQVTM, CDR2 ANQGSEA. V gave up 3 bases and J gave up 2 bases; unmatched junction bases: 13. CDR3 loop: CSVDSWRAGQGQETQYF. CDR3 nucleotides: TGCAGCGTTGACAGTTGGAGAGCGGGACAGGGTCAAGAGACCCAGTACTTC.

This clonotype was counted between two and nine times. The V and J genes are TRBV12-3 or TRBV12-4 and TRBJ2-7; D is unclear. The V and J ends lost 5 bases and 2 bases respectively, with 10 bases between them. This CDR3 region has 13 residues. CDR3 in amino acids: CASSAGSTYEQYF. DNA of the CDR3: TGTGCCAGCAGTGCTGGCAGTACCTACGAGCAGTACTTC.

This clonotype appeared a few times. The chain carries TRBV20-1 and TRBJ2-1; D perhaps matches TRBD2 (6 bases). This CDR3 is built from 16 residues. V lost 6 bases to trimming and J lost 0 bases, with 18 bases between them. Germline CDR1 and CDR2: DFQATT and SNEGSKA (reference sequence). The CDR3 DNA follows: TGCAGTGCAGAGGAACTAGCCGTTCCCTCCTACAATGAGCAGTTCTTC. It is translated as CSAEELAVPSYNEQFF.

This rearrangement joins TRBV27 to TRBJ2-5; TRBD2 aligns across 10 bases. The V segment lost 7 bases and the J segment 1 base; nucleotides outside the gene matches: 3. The CDR3 totals 14 residues. Germline CDR1 reads MNHEY; CDR2 reads SMNVEV (reference sequence). The CDR3 DNA sequence: TGTGCCAGCAAAACTAGCGGGACCCAAGAGACCCAGTACTTC. Amino acid sequence: CASKTSGTQETQYF.

The rearrangement uses TRBV11-2 and TRBJ2-2; tentative D call: TRBD2 (6 bases). The CDR3 length is 15 residues. The V and J ends lost 1 base and 0 bases respectively, with 6 bases between them. Germline V CDR1 and CDR2: SGHAT, FQNNGV. CDR3 sequence reads: CASSLVAANTGELFF. As DNA, the CDR3 is TGTGCCAGCAGCTTAGTAGCGGCGAACACCGGGGAGCTGTTTTTT. The full variable domain, with the rest looked up from reference TRBV11-2 and TRBJ2-2, is EAGVAQSPRYKIIEKRQSVAFWCNPISGHATLYWYQQILGQGPKLLIQFQNNGVVDDSQLPKDRFSAERLKGVDSTLKIQPAKLEDSAVYLCASSLVAANTGELFFGEGSRLTVL.

This clonotype was picked up many times. The chain couples TRBV29-1 to TRBJ2-5; D gene unclear. V gave up 2 bases and J gave up 7 bases, with 14 bases separating them. CDR3 length equals 13 residues. The germline gives CDR1 SQVTM, CDR2 ANQGSEA. CDR3: CSVEWIVPGTQYF. The CDR3 DNA reads TGCAGCGTTGAATGGATCGTGCCGGGGACCCAGTACTTC.

Ten or more counts support this clonotype. The chain combines TRBV27 with TRBJ1-1; TRBD1 matches 8 bases. With V trimmed by 5 bases and J by 5 bases, 4 bases remained unmatched. The CDR3 extends over 13 amino acids. Germline values: CDR1 MNHEY, CDR2 SMNVEV (reference sequence). DNA for the CDR3: TGTGCCAGCAGTCTGGACAGGGCGACTGAAGCTTTCTTT. Translating gives CASSLDRATEAFF.

This clonotype was counted a few times. This sequence joins TRBV11-1 and TRBJ2-7; 8 nucleotides match TRBD1. The CDR3 sequence is 15 residues long. Germline V gene sequence: CDR1 SGHAT, CDR2 FQDESV (reference sequence). Trimming at V came to 5 bases and at J to 2 bases, leaving 8 bases not matched to a gene. The CDR3 loop is CASSVAGQGTYEQYF. CDR3 nucleotide sequence: TGTGCCAGCAGCGTTGCAGGACAGGGAACCTACGAGCAGTACTTC.

This clonotype has at least ten counts. This rearrangement joins TRBV7-2 to TRBJ2-7, with 7 bases lining up with TRBD1. With 5 bases clipped from V and 0 bases from J, the junction kept 4 bases outside the gene matches. This CDR3 has 14 amino acids. Germline CDR1 is SGHTA and CDR2 is FQGNSA. The CDR3 DNA reads as TGTGCCAGCAGCCCCGGACAGGCCTCCTACGAGCAGTACTTC. It translates to CASSPGQASYEQYF.

This clonotype occurred many times. The chain links TRBV6-1 to TRBJ2-3; TRBD2 matches 8 bases. CDR3 length: 16 amino acids. Germline lookup yields CDR1 MNHNS and CDR2 SASEGT. Trimming cost V 5 bases and J 2 bases; bases outside gene matches: 9. The CDR3 DNA sequence: TGTGCCAGCAGTTTGCAGCGGGAGCGGGTCACAGATACGCAGTATTTT. Translated: CASSLQRERVTDTQYF.

This clonotype was observed many times. The genes are TRBV30 and TRBJ2-6, with no clear D. Germline CDR1 is GTSNPN and CDR2 is SVGIG (reference sequence). CDR3 length: 13 amino acids. V shed 8 bases and J shed 4 bases, with 12 bases lying between them. The CDR3 DNA reads TGTGCCCGATCCCCGGCCGGGGCCAACGTCCTGACTTTC. Translated: CARSPAGANVLTF.

The CDR3 loop reads CASSTRQGDTGELFF. In DNA form, the CDR3 reads TGTGCCAGCAGCACCCGACAGGGAGACACCGGGGAGCTGTTTTTT. The rearrangement links TRBV7-9 to TRBJ2-2, with 7 bases matching TRBD1. Germline loops: CDR1 SEHNR, CDR2 FQNEAQ (reference sequence). The CDR3 has 15 amino acids. Trimming removed 5 bases from V and 3 bases from J; junction bases left unmatched: 6. Full variable domain (remainder filled in from reference TRBV7-9 and TRBJ2-2): DTGVSQNPRHKITKRGQNVTFRCDPISEHNRLYWYRQTLGQGPEFLTYFQNEAQLEKSRLLSDRFSAERPKGSFSTLEIQRTEQGDSAMYLCASSTRQGDTGELFFGEGSRLTVL.